This T cell receptor (beta chain) was identified in a study of blood T cell repertoires in COVID-19. About the research overall: PBMCs, B-cell-depleted T cells, or T cells provided the cDNA or gDNA that made up the material.

The data were produced by immunoSEQ multiplex PCR, yet TCRdb's version contains in-frame clones alone and is incomplete. Here the sample spans fewer than 130,000 clones, 65% to 90% being singletons. Germline V CDR1 and CDR2: SGHRS, YFSETQ. V gave up 0 bases and J gave up 6 bases, with 12 bases separating them. CDR3 length: 15 amino acids. Sequenced: peripheral blood. V gene TRBV5-1 combines with J gene TRBJ1-4; D is possibly TRBD1 (5 bases). The TCR originated in a woman aged 60-70 years with acute or convalescent COVID-19. As DNA, the CDR3 is TGCGCCAGCAGCTTGGCGGGGGGAGAAGATGAAAAACTGTTTTTT. It specifies CASSLAGGEDEKLFF.